This is a list of T cell receptor beta chains from one sample in a study of identifying expanded T cells in peripheral blood. The protocol was immunoSEQ multiplex PCR, while the TCRdb copy is restricted to in-frame clones and leaves out a portion. The data contain more than 65,000 clones, roughly 90% of them singletons. Source material: blood. The receptors shown here come from a person aged 18-70 years in good health. Both conserved end residues are trimmed from each CDR3.

length: 13; V: TRBV4-2; CDR3: ASSQASSGGETQY
length: 13; V: TRBV4-3; CDR3: ASSQSTGTNNEQY
length: 13; V: TRBV7-2; CDR3: ASSTGQGYTDTQY
length: 12; V: TRBV25-1; CDR3: ASSPGTGVEKLF
length: 12; V: TRBV5-6; CDR3: ASSLQVLTGELF
length: 13; V: TRBV4-1; CDR3: ASSQSPTGWETQY
length: 13; V: TRBV9; CDR3: ASSVASGGTDTQY
length: 13; V: TRBV5-5; CDR3: ASSPGAIFQETQY
length: 15; V: TRBV14; CDR3: ASSQMGQGASTGELF
length: 13; V: TRBV6-5; CDR3: ASSTSQDVGYGYT
length: 14; V: TRBV5-1; CDR3: ASSLGTTGGRETQY
length: 9; V: TRBV19; CDR3: ASGDRQPQH
length: 14; V: TRBV5-1; CDR3: ASSQIGGTRPDTQY
length: 13; V: TRBV7-2; CDR3: ASSAPTSRTYEQY
length: 12; V: TRBV5-8; CDR3: ASSLGLAEDEQF
length: 16; V: TRBV4-1; CDR3: ASSQKVWTSGGTDTQY
length: 13; V: TRBV5-6; CDR3: ASSSRQGGGTEQY
length: 10; V: TRBV18; CDR3: ASSPAATEAF
length: 13; V: TRBV27; CDR3: ASSLRGGSNQPQH
length: 14; V: TRBV19; CDR3: ASSSRTPPYGDTQY
length: 12; V: TRBV6-5; CDR3: ASSSGQGRETQY
length: 14; V: TRBV21-1; CDR3: ASSKVGDRAYNEQF